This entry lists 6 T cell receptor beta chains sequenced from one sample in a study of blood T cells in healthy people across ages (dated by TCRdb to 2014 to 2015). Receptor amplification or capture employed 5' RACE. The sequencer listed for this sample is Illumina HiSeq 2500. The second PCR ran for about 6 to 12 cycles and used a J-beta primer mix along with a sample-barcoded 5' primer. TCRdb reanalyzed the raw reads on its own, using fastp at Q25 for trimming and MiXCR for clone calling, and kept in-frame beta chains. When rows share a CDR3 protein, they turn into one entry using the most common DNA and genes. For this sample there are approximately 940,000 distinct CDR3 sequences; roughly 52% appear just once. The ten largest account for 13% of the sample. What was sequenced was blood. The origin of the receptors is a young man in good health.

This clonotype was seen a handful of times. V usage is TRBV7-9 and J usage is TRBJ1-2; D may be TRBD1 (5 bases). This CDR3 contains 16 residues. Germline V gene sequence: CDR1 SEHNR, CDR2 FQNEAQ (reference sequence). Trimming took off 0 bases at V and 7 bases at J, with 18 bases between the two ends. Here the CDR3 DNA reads TGTGCCAGCAGCTTAGCGTCTCCCGTGCGGGGGAGTGGCTACACCTTC. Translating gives CASSLASPVRGSGYTF.

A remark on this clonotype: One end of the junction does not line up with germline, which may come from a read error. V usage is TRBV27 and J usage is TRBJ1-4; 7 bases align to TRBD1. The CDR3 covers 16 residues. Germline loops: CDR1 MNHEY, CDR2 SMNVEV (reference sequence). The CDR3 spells CASSLSGRDSYEKLFF. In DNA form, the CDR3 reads TGTGCCAGCAGTTTATCGGGTCGGGACAGCTATGAAAAGCTGTTTTTT.

CDR3 nucleotide sequence: TGTGCCAGCAGTCCCCGACAGGAGGTCTACCACGAGCAGTACTTC. Translation: CASSPRQEVYHEQYF. V and J are TRBV6-5 and TRBJ2-7, with D tentatively TRBD1 (6 bases). CDR3 length: 15 amino acids. Per the germline V gene, CDR1 is MNHEY and CDR2 is SVGAGI. V shed 5 bases and J shed 5 bases, with 19 bases lying between them.

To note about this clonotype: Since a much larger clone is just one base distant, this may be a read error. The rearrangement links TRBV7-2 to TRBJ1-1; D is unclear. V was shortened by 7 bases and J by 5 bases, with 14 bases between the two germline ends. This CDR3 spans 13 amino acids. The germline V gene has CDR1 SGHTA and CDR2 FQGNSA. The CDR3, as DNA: TGTGCCAGCATGGTGGAACGTACGACTGAAGCTTTCTTT. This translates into CASMVERTTEAFF.

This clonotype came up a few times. CDR3 DNA: TGCAGCGCCCTACAAGAATCCGAGTACACAGATACGCAGTATTTT. Protein product: CSALQESEYTDTQYF. The V and J genes are TRBV29-1 and TRBJ2-3; D gene uncertain. V lost 7 bases, J lost 2 bases, and 19 bases lay in between. The CDR3 extends over 15 amino acids. Germline V gene sequence: CDR1 SQVTM, CDR2 ANQGSEA.

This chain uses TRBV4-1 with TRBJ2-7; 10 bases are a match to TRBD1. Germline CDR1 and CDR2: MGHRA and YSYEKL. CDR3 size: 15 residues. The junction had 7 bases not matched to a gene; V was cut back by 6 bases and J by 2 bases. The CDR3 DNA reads TGCGCCAGCAGTCGGGACAGGGGAGGCCCCTACGAGCAGTACTTC. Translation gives CASSRDRGGPYEQYF.